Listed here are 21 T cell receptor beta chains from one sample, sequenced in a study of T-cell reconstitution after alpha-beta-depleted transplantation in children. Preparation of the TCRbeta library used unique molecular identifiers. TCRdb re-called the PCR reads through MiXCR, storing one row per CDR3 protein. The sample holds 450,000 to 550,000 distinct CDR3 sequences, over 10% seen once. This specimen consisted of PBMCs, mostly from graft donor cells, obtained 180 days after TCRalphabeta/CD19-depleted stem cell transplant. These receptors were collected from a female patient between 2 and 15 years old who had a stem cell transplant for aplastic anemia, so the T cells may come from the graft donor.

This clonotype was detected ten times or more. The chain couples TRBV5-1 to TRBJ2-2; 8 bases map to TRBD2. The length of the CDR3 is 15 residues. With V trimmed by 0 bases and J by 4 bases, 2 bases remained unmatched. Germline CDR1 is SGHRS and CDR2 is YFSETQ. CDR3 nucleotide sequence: TGCGCCAGCAGCTTGGACGGGAGGGCCACCGGGGAGCTGTTTTTT. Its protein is CASSLDGRATGELFF.

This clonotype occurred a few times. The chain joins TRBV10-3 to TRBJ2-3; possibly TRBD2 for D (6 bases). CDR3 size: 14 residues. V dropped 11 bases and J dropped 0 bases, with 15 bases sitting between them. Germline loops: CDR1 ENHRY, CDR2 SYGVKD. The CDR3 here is CAVSLATSTDTQYF. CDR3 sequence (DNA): TGTGCCGTATCCCTAGCGACGAGCACAGATACGCAGTATTTT.

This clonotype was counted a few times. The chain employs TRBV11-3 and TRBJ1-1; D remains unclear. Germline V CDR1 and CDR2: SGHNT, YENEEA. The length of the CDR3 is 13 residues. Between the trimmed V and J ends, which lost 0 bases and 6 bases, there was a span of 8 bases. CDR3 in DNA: TGTGCCAGCAGCTTAGATGGTGGGGCTGAAGCTTTCTTT. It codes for CASSLDGGAEAFF. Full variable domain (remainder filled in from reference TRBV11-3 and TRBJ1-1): EAGVVQSPRYKIIEKKQPVAFWCNPISGHNTLYWYLQNLGQGPELLIRYENEEAVDDSQLPKDRFSAERLKGVDSTLKIQPAELGDSAVYLCASSLDGGAEAFFGQGTRLTVV.

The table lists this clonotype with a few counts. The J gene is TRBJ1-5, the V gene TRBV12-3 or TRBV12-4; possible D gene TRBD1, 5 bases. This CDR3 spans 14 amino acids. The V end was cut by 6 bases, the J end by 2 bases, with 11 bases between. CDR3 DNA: TGTGCCAGCAGCTGGACACGGGGCAATCAGCCCCAGCATTTT. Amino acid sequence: CASSWTRGNQPQHF.

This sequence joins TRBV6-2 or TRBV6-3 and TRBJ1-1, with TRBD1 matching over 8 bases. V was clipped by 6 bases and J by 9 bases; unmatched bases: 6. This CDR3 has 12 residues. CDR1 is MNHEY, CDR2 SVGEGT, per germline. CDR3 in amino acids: CASRRGQVKAFF. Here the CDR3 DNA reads TGTGCCAGCAGGAGGGGACAGGTGAAAGCTTTCTTT.

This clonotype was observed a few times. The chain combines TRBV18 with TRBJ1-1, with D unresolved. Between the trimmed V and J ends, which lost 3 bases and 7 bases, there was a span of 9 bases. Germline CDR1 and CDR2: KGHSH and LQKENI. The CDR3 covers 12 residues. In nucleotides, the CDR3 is TGTGCCAGCTCACCTCAAAAATATGAAGCTTTCTTT. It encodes CASSPQKYEAFF. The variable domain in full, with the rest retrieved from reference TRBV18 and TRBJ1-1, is NAGVMQNPRHLVRRRGQEARLRCSPMKGHSHVYWYRQLPEEGLKFMVYLQKENIIDESGMPKERFSAEFPKEGPSILRIQQVVRGDSAAYFCASSPQKYEAFFGQGTRLTVV.

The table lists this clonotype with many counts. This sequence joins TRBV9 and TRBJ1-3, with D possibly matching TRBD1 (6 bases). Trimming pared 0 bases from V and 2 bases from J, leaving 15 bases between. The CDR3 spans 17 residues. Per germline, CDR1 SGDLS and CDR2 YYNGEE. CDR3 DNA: TGTGCCAGCAGCGTAGAAAGCGACAGGCGGACTGGAAACACCATATATTTT. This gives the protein CASSVESDRRTGNTIYF.

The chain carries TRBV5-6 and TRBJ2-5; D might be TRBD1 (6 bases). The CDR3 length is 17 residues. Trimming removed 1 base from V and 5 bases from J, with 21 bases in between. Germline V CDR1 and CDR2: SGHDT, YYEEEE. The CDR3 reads CASSLIRGRTGWETQYF. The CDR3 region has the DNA TGTGCCAGCAGCTTGATTAGGGGTCGAACAGGGTGGGAGACCCAGTACTTC.

CDR3 coding DNA: TGTGCCAGCAGTTACGTGCGGGGGGGCGGGGAGCTGTTTTTT. Its protein product is CASSYVRGGGELFF. The chain is built from TRBV6-5 and TRBJ2-2, with TRBD2 matching 9 bases. The CDR3 length is 14 residues. Unmatched junction bases numbered 2, after V lost 2 bases and J lost 7 bases. Germline CDR1 and CDR2: MNHEY and SVGAGI.

For the CDR3, the DNA is TGTGCCAGCAGCGTAGCGACTAGCGGGCAAACGAACACCGGGGAGCTGTTTTTT. Translating it yields CASSVATSGQTNTGELFF. V and J are TRBV9 and TRBJ2-2; TRBD2 matches at 10 bases. Trimming took 0 bases from V and 0 from J; bases not matched to a gene: 5. The CDR3 is 18 amino acids. Germline V lookup: CDR1 SGDLS, CDR2 YYNGEE. Using reference TRBV9 and TRBJ2-2 for the parts outside the CDR3, the full variable domain is DSGVTQTPKHLITATGQRVTLRCSPRSGDLSVYWYQQSLDQGLQFLIQYYNGEERAKGNILERFSAQQFPDLHSELNLSSLELGDSALYFCASSVATSGQTNTGELFFGEGSRLTVL.

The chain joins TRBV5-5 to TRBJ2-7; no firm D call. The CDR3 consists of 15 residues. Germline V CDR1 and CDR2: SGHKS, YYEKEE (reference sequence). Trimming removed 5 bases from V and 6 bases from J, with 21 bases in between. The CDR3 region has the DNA TGTGCCAGCAGACCGACACCCGCTAGAGAGGCCGAGCAGTACTTC. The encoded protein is CASRPTPAREAEQYF.

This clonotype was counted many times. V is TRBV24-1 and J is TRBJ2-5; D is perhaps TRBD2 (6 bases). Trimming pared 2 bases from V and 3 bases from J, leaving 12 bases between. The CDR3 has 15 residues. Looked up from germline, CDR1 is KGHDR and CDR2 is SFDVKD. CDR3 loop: CATSDSTGLKETQYF. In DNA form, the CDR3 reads TGTGCCACCAGTGATTCGACGGGACTGAAAGAGACCCAGTACTTC.

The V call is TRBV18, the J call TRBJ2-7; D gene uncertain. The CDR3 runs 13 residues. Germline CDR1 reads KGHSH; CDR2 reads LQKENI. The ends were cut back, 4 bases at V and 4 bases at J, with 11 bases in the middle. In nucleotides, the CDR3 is TGTGCCAGCTCACTAGGATGGAGTTACGAGCAGTACTTC. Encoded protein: CASSLGWSYEQYF.

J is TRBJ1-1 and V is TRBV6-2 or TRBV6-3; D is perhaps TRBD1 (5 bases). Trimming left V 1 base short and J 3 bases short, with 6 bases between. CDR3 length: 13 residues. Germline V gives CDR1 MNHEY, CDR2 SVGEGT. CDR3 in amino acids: CASSYYRYTEAFF. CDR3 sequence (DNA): TGTGCCAGCAGTTACTACAGGTACACTGAAGCTTTCTTT.

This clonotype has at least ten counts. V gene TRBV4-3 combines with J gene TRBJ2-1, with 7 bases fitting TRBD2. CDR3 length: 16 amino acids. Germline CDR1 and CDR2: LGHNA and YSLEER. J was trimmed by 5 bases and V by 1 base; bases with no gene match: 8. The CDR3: CASSQVGLADDNEQFF. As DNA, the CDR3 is TGCGCCAGCAGCCAAGTGGGCCTAGCGGATGACAATGAGCAGTTCTTC.

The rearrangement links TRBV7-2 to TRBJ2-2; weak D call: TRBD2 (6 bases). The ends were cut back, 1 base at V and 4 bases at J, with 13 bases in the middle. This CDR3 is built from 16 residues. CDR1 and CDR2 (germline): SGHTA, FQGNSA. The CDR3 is CASSLGGSGTTGELFF. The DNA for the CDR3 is TGTGCCAGCAGCTTAGGTGGTAGCGGAACCACCGGGGAGCTGTTTTTT.

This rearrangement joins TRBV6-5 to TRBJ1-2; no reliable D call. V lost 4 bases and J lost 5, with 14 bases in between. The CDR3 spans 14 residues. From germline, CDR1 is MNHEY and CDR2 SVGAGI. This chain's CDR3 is CASSLTDIGYGYTF. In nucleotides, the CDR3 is TGTGCCAGCAGTTTAACAGACATAGGATATGGCTACACCTTC.

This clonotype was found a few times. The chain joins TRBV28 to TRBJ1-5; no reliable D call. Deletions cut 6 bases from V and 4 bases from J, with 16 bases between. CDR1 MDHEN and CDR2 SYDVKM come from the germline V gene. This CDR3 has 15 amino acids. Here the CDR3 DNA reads TGTGCCAGCAGCCCCGTTCCCACCGCTAATCAGCCCCAGCATTTT. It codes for CASSPVPTANQPQHF.

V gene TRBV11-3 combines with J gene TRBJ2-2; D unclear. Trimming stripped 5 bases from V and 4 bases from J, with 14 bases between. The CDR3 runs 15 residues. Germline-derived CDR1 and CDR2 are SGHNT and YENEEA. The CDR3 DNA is TGTGCCAGCAGCCAGTTGGGCGGAAGCACCGGGGAGCTGTTTTTT. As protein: CASSQLGGSTGELFF.

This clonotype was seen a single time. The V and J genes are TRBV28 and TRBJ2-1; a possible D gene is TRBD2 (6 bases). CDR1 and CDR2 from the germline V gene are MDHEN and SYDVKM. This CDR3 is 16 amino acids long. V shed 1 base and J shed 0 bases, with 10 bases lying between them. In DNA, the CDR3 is TGTGCCAGCAGTTTATTGCTAGCGCTCTCCTACAATGAGCAGTTCTTC. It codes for CASSLLLALSYNEQFF.

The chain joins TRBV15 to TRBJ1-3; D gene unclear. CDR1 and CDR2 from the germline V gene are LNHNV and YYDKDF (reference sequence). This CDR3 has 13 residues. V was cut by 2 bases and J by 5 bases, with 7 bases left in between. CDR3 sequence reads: CATSRPQRNTIYF. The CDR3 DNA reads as TGTGCCACCAGCAGACCGCAAAGAAACACCATATATTTT.